The rows below give T cell receptor beta chains drawn from one sample of a study of cytomegalovirus exposure and HLA in healthy donors. Profiling relied on immunoSEQ multiplex PCR, and the TCRdb table lists in-frame clones only, not all of them. The table lists 60,000 to 70,000 clones, roughly 74% of them singletons. Specimen: PBMCs. The source is a man in his late teens or twenties in good health and CMV-seropositive. CDR3s include the opening cysteine and the closing phenylalanine or tryptophan. D genes are given only for firm matches. The size field is filled for only some rows; it gives once, few, many or a size class.

CDR3 | DNA | J | length | D | size | V
CASSVEQGATEAFF | TGTGCCAGCAGCGTAGAACAGGGGGCGACTGAAGCTTTCTTT | TRBJ1-1 | 14 | TRBD1 | NA | TRBV9
CASSLASLAGVDEQYF | TGTGCCAGCAGCTTAGCGTCATTAGCGGGGGTGGACGAGCAGTACTTC | TRBJ2-7 | 16 | TRBD2 | once | TRBV7-2
CASRKVASGSNEQFF | TGTGCCAGCAGAAAGGTGGCTAGCGGGAGTAATGAGCAGTTCTTC | TRBJ2-1 | 15 | TRBD2 | NA | TRBV6-5
CASSPGGSNEQFF | TGTGCCAGCAGTCCAGGGGGGTCCAATGAGCAGTTCTTC | TRBJ2-1 | 13 | NA | NA | TRBV27
CASSPGTGNQPQHF | TGCGCCAGCAGCCCCGGGACAGGGAATCAGCCCCAGCATTTT | TRBJ1-5 | 14 | TRBD1 | NA | TRBV5-1
CASGRGPENTEAFF | TGTGCCAGCGGCAGGGGGCCGGAAAACACTGAAGCTTTCTTT | TRBJ1-1 | 14 | TRBD1 | NA | TRBV6-6
CAWSVGASAEAFF | TGTGCCTGGAGTGTAGGGGCAAGCGCTGAAGCTTTCTTT | TRBJ1-1 | 13 | NA | NA | TRBV30
CASSLAGGQGQETQYF | TGTGCCAGCAGCTTAGCGGGAGGGCAGGGCCAAGAGACCCAGTACTTC | TRBJ2-5 | 16 | TRBD2 | NA | TRBV7-8
CAWSGQTMNTEAFF | TGTGCCTGGAGCGGCCAGACAATGAACACTGAAGCTTTCTTT | TRBJ1-1 | 14 | NA | NA | TRBV30
CASSLGQGSNQPQHF | TGTGCCAGCAGCTTAGGACAGGGGAGCAATCAGCCCCAGCATTTT | TRBJ1-5 | 15 | TRBD1 | once | TRBV11-2
CASSSEQGFETQYF | TGTGCCAGCAGCTCCGAACAGGGTTTTGAGACCCAGTACTTC | TRBJ2-5 | 14 | NA | NA | TRBV7-9
CASRYTYNEQFF | TGTGCCAGCAGGTATACTTACAATGAGCAGTTCTTC | TRBJ2-1 | 12 | NA | NA | TRBV6-1
CASSVDSGQYNEQFF | TGTGCCAGCAGCGTAGATAGCGGACAATACAATGAGCAGTTCTTC | TRBJ2-1 | 15 | NA | few | TRBV9
CASSEARLGVEQYF | TGTGCCAGCAGTGAAGCTAGGCTCGGGGTCGAGCAGTACTTC | TRBJ2-7 | 14 | NA | NA | TRBV25-1
CASSPPGQGTDTQYF | TGTGCCAGCAGCCCGCCGGGACAGGGAACAGATACGCAGTATTTT | TRBJ2-3 | 15 | TRBD1 | NA | TRBV13
CASSEFLSYNEQFF | TGTGCCAGCAGTGAATTCCTGAGCTACAATGAGCAGTTCTTC | TRBJ2-1 | 14 | NA | NA | TRBV2
CAWSVGVAGQPQHF | TGTGCCTGGAGTGTAGGGGTGGCCGGTCAGCCCCAGCATTTT | TRBJ1-5 | 14 | NA | few | TRBV30
CASSGNTIYF | TGTGCCAGTAGTGGCAACACCATATATTTT | TRBJ1-3 | 10 | NA | NA | TRBV19
CASSLDGGGFYGYTF | TGCGCCAGCAGCTTGGACGGCGGGGGTTTCTATGGCTACACCTTC | TRBJ1-2 | 15 | NA | NA | TRBV5-1
CASSYGAGGNEQFF | TGTGCCAGCAGTTACGGGGCGGGGGGGAATGAGCAGTTCTTC | TRBJ2-1 | 14 | TRBD2 | NA | TRBV6-5
CASSERGLNTEAFF | TGTGCCAGCAGTGAAAGGGGGTTGAACACTGAAGCTTTCTTT | TRBJ1-1 | 14 | NA | once | TRBV2
CASSLSQGDTEAFF | TGTGCCAGCAGCCTATCTCAGGGGGACACTGAAGCTTTCTTT | TRBJ1-1 | 14 | TRBD1 | NA | TRBV4-2
CASQTVPNTEAFF | TGTGCCAGCCAGACAGTTCCGAACACTGAAGCTTTCTTT | TRBJ1-1 | 13 | NA | NA | TRBV19
CASDRAPYEQYF | TGTGCCAGTGACAGGGCCCCCTACGAGCAGTACTTC | TRBJ2-7 | 12 | TRBD1 | few | TRBV19
CASSDRGPEKLFF | TGCGCCAGCAGTGACAGGGGGCCTGAAAAACTGTTTTTT | TRBJ1-4 | 13 | TRBD1 | NA | TRBV10-1
CASTRWGDSGANVLTF | TGTGCCAGCACCCGATGGGGGGACTCTGGGGCCAACGTCCTGACTTTC | TRBJ2-6 | 16 | NA | NA | TRBV25-1
CASSLGGTENTEAFF | TGTGCCAGCAGCTTAGGAGGGACAGAGAACACTGAAGCTTTCTTT | TRBJ1-1 | 15 | TRBD1 | few | TRBV7-9
CASSLGTSGSGEQFF | TGCGCCAGCAGCTTGGGGACTAGCGGTTCCGGGGAGCAGTTCTTC | TRBJ2-1 | 15 | TRBD2 | NA | TRBV5-1
CASMRLDSYEQYF | TGTGCCAGCATGCGACTAGACTCCTACGAGCAGTACTTC | TRBJ2-7 | 13 | NA | NA | TRBV6-1
CSVEGTSGSPNTGELFF | TGCAGCGTTGAAGGGACTAGCGGGAGCCCGAACACCGGGGAGCTGTTTTTT | TRBJ2-2 | 17 | TRBD2 | NA | TRBV29-1
CASGRQEHQPQHF | TGTGCCAGTGGCCGACAGGAACATCAGCCCCAGCATTTT | TRBJ1-5 | 13 | NA | NA | TRBV19
CASSQTSGGAVRPDTQYF | TGCGCCAGCAGCCAAACTAGCGGGGGGGCCGTTCGGCCAGATACGCAGTATTTT | TRBJ2-3 | 18 | TRBD2 | once | TRBV4-1
CASGSSGSRGYTF | TGTGCCAGCGGTTCCAGTGGGTCGCGGGGCTACACCTTC | TRBJ1-2 | 13 | NA | NA | TRBV7-3
CAIRSSGDYEQYF | TGTGCCATCCGTAGTAGCGGGGATTACGAGCAGTACTTC | TRBJ2-7 | 13 | TRBD2 | NA | TRBV10-3
CASSSGTGRYEQYF | TGCGCCAGCAGCTCGGGGACAGGGAGGTACGAGCAGTACTTC | TRBJ2-7 | 14 | TRBD1 | NA | TRBV5-1
CSVGQQETQYF | TGCAGCGTTGGACAGCAAGAGACCCAGTACTTC | TRBJ2-5 | 11 | NA | NA | TRBV29-1
CASRGAGDYEQYF | TGTGCCAGCAGGGGGGCAGGCGACTACGAGCAGTACTTC | TRBJ2-7 | 13 | NA | few | TRBV6-1
CSVQGTGELFF | TGCAGCGTACAGGGAACCGGGGAGCTGTTTTTT | TRBJ2-2 | 11 | NA | NA | TRBV29-1
CASSYGTAGGYTF | TGTGCCAGCAGTTATGGAACTGCGGGGGGCTACACCTTC | TRBJ1-2 | 13 | NA | NA | TRBV6-5
CASSSLPGGSPLHF | TGTGCCAGCAGTTCTCTACCTGGGGGGTCACCCCTCCACTTT | TRBJ1-6 | 14 | NA | NA | TRBV28
CASSVSDSTDYEQYF | TGTGCCAGCAGCGTATCTGACAGTACGGACTACGAGCAGTACTTC | TRBJ2-7 | 15 | NA | NA | TRBV4-2
CASSVTSTDTQYF | TGTGCCAGCAGCGTGACTAGTACAGATACGCAGTATTTT | TRBJ2-3 | 13 | NA | NA | TRBV7-2
CAGQSEDYGYTF | TGTGCCGGACAGTCGGAAGACTATGGCTACACCTTC | TRBJ1-2 | 12 | NA | few | TRBV2
CATSIGGDTGELFF | TGTGCCACCAGCATCGGGGGGGACACCGGGGAGCTGTTTTTT | TRBJ2-2 | 14 | TRBD2 | NA | TRBV15
CASSTGGVGNEQFF | TGTGCCAGCAGCACGGGAGGTGTCGGTAATGAGCAGTTCTTC | TRBJ2-1 | 14 | TRBD2 | once | TRBV9
CAEGTQYF | TGTGCTGAGGGGACCCAGTACTTC | TRBJ2-5 | 8 | NA | once | TRBV9
CASSQQGVSGNTIYF | TGTGCCAGCAGCCAACAGGGCGTCTCTGGAAACACCATATATTTT | TRBJ1-3 | 15 | NA | NA | TRBV2